This T cell receptor (beta chain) stems from a study of human T cells and chemical hapten exposure. For this clonotype: Its antigen is still unknown.

This sample's time point: patch test 1, 2 weeks after DPC sensitization. Stated treatment: therapeutic diphenylcyclopropenone sensitization with weekly scalp DPC. Blood collection happened ahead of applying each patch test. Overall study findings and caveats: Significantly more large CDR3 similarity clusters were formed by expanded TCRs than by controls. Expanded TCR counts at PT1 were positively correlated with the patch test score.

CDR1 is SGHAT, CDR2 FQNNGV, per germline. The ends were cut back, 5 bases at V and 0 bases at J, with 11 bases in the middle. The CDR3 has 15 amino acids. TCRdb reanalysed the RACE reads using MiXCR and keeps one entry per CDR3 protein. The data show tens of thousands of distinct CDR3 sequences, 30% to 35% seen once. This TCR derives from a man in his forties or fifties with alopecia areata. Some clones in this sample may be carry-over from other donors' samples. The J gene is TRBJ2-4, the V gene TRBV11-2; tentative D call: TRBD1 (6 bases). The input for sequencing was whole blood, taken in connection with sensitization to the hapten diphenylcyclopropenone (DPC). CDR3 DNA sequence: TGTGCCAGCAGCCCAGGGGTAGGAGCCAAAAACATTCAGTACTTC. Its translation: CASSPGVGAKNIQYF.